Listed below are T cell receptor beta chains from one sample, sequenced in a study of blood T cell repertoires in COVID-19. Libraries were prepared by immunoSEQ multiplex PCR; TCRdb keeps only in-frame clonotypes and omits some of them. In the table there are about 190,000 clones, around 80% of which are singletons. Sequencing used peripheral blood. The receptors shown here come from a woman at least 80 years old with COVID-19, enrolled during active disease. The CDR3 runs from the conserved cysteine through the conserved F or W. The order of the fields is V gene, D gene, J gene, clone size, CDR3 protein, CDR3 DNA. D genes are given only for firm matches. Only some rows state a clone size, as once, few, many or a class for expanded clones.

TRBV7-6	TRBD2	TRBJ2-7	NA	CASSPRARTSGSYEQYF	TGTGCCAGCAGCCCCCGTGCCCGAACTAGCGGGAGTTACGAGCAGTACTTC
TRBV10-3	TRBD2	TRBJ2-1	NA	CAISGSLAGREDNEQFF	TGTGCCATCAGTGGGTCTCTGGCGGGGCGGGAGGACAATGAGCAGTTCTTC
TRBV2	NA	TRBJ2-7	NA	CASSDRDYEQYF	TGTGCCAGCAGTGACAGGGACTACGAGCAGTACTTC
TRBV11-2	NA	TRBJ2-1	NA	CASSLVLVVSSYNEQFF	TGTGCCAGCAGCTTAGTTTTGGTGGTGAGCTCCTACAATGAGCAGTTCTTC
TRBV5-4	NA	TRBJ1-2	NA	CASSPRGHYGYTF	TGTGCCAGCAGCCCCAGGGGTCACTATGGCTACACCTTC
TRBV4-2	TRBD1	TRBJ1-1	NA	CASSLGQGANLEAFF	TGTGCCAGCAGCCTAGGACAGGGGGCGAATTTAGAAGCTTTCTTT
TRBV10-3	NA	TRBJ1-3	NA	CAISESETASGNTIYF	TGTGCCATCAGTGAGTCAGAGACAGCCTCTGGAAACACCATATATTTT
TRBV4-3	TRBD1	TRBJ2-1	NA	CASSQVRDRFGYNEQFF	TGCGCCAGCAGCCAAGTCAGGGACAGGTTCGGCTACAATGAGCAGTTCTTC
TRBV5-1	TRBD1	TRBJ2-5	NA	CASSEGQGPQETQYF	TGCGCCAGCAGCGAAGGACAGGGGCCACAAGAGACCCAGTACTTC
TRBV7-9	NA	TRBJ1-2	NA	CASSLTGSNYGYTF	TGTGCCAGCAGCTTGACGGGATCTAACTATGGCTACACCTTC
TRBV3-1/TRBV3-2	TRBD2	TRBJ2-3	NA	CASSQGLGTSGGGTSTDTQYF	TGTGCCAGCAGCCAAGGACTTGGGACTAGCGGGGGAGGAACTAGCACAGATACGCAGTATTTT
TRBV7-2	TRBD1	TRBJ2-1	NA	CASSPRTGSLEQFF	TGTGCCAGCAGCCCCCGGACAGGGAGCCTTGAGCAGTTCTTC
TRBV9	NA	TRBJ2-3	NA	CASSYLGGARADTQYF	TGTGCCAGCAGCTATTTGGGAGGCGCGAGAGCAGATACGCAGTATTTT
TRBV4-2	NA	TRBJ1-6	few	CASSQETGVNNSPLHF	TGTGCCAGCAGCCAAGAAACGGGGGTTAATAATTCACCCCTCCACTTT
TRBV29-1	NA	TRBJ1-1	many	CSVDEGRTEAFF	TGCAGCGTTGACGAGGGGAGGACTGAAGCTTTCTTT
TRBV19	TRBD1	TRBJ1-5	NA	CASTQGQAAYQPQHF	TGTGCCAGTACCCAAGGACAGGCCGCGTATCAGCCCCAGCATTTT
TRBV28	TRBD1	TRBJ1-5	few	CAIRTGGMPQHF	TGTGCCATCCGGACAGGGGGGATGCCCCAGCATTTT
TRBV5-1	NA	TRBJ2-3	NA	CASSVTAGTDTQYF	TGCGCCAGCAGCGTGACAGCTGGGACAGATACGCAGTATTTT
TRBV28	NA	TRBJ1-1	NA	CASSFSGNTEAFF	TGTGCCAGCAGTTTTTCCGGGAACACTGAAGCTTTCTTT
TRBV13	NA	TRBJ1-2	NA	CASSRQIYGYTF	TGTGCCAGCAGCCGACAGATCTATGGCTACACCTTC
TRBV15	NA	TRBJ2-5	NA	CATSRVGAGETQYF	TGTGCCACCAGCAGAGTGGGGGCGGGTGAGACCCAGTACTTC
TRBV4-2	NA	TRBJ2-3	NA	CASSQVAVSSTDTQYF	TGTGCCAGCAGCCAAGTAGCCGTTTCTAGCACAGATACGCAGTATTTT
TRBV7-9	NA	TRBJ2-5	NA	CASSLGVSGVQETQYF	TGTGCCAGCAGCTTAGGGGTTTCGGGGGTCCAAGAGACCCAGTACTTC
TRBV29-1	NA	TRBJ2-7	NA	CSVGTGSPTIRYF	NA
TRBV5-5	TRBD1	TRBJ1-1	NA	CASSQGATEAFF	TGTGCCAGCAGCCAGGGGGCCACTGAAGCTTTCTTT
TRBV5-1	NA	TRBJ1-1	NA	CASSLAEYTEAFF	TGCGCCAGCAGCTTGGCCGAGTACACTGAAGCTTTCTTT
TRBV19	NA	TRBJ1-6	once	CASSIAHVLANSPLHF	TGTGCCAGTAGTATAGCCCACGTTCTGGCAAATTCACCCCTCCACTTT